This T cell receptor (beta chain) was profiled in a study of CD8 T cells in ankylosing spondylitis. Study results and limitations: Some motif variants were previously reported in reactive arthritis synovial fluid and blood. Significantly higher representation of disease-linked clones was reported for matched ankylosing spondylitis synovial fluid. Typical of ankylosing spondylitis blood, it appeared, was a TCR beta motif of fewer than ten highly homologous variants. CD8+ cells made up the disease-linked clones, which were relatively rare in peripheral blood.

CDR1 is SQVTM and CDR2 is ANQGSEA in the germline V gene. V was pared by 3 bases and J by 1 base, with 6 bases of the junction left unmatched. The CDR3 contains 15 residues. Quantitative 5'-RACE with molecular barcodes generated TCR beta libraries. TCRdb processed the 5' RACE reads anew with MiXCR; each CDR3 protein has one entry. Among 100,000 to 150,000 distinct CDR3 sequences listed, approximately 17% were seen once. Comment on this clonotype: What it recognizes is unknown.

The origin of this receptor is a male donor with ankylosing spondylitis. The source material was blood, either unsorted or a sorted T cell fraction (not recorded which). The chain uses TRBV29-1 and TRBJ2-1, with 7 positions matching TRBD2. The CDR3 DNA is TGCAGCGTTGACGGCGGGAGACTTTCCTACAATGAGCAGTTCTTC. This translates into CSVDGGRLSYNEQFF.